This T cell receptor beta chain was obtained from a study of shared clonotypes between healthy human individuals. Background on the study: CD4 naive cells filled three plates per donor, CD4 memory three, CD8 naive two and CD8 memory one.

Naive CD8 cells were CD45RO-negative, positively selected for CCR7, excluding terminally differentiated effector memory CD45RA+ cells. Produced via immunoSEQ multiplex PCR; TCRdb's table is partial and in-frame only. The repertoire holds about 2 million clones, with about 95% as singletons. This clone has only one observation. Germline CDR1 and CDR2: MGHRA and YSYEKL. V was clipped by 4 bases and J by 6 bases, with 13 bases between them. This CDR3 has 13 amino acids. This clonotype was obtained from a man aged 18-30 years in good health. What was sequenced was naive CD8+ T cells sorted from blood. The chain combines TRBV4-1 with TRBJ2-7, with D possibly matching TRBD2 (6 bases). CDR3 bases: TGCGCCAGCAGCCCCACTAGCAGTGGCGAGCAGTACTTC. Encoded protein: CASSPTSSGEQYF.